One sample yielded the 8 T cell receptor beta chains listed below, sequenced in a study of T-cell reconstitution after alpha-beta-depleted transplantation in children. The TCRbeta library incorporated unique molecular identifiers. TCRdb itself ran the PCR reads through MiXCR, one entry per CDR3 protein. The table includes some 200,000 distinct CDR3 sequences, 5.5% to 7% detected once. Sequenced material: PBMCs, taken before TCRalphabeta/CD19-depleted stem cell transplant. All receptors come from a boy between 2 and 15 years old with acute lymphoblastic leukemia, due to receive a stem cell transplant.

In its sample, this clonotype was seen many times. This rearrangement joins TRBV11-1 to TRBJ2-1; TRBD1 might be the D (5 bases). The CDR3 runs to 14 residues. V shed 6 bases and J shed 8 bases, with 17 bases lying between them. Germline CDR1 reads SGHAT; CDR2 reads FQDESV (reference sequence). CDR3 DNA sequence: TGTGCCAGCAGGAAGGGGTCCGGTAATGATGAGCAGTTCTTC. It codes for CASRKGSGNDEQFF.

This clonotype was picked up a small number of times. This sequence joins TRBV9 and TRBJ2-1; the D is unclear. CDR1 is SGDLS, CDR2 YYNGEE, per germline. There are 16 residues in the CDR3. V lost 1 base and J lost 4, with 15 bases in between. CDR3: CASSVSEGPKYNEQFF. The CDR3 DNA is TGTGCCAGCAGCGTATCCGAAGGGCCAAAGTACAATGAGCAGTTCTTC.

The table lists this clonotype with many counts. V and J are TRBV10-2 and TRBJ2-3; no firm D call. Germline assignment: CDR1 WSHSY and CDR2 SAAADI. The V and J ends lost 4 bases and 5 bases respectively, with 16 bases between them. The CDR3 consists of 15 residues. CDR3 bases: TGCGCCAGCAGTGTGGCCTTCCCTGGAGAAGATACGCAGTATTTT. This gives the protein CASSVAFPGEDTQYF.

The chain links TRBV7-2 to TRBJ2-3; possible D gene TRBD2, 5 bases. The CDR3 covers 15 residues. V lost 1 base and J lost 2, with 10 bases in between. The germline CDR1 and CDR2 sequences are SGHTA and FQGNSA. Here the CDR3 DNA reads TGTGCCAGCAGCTTAGACCCGGGGAACACAGATACGCAGTATTTT. The encoded protein is CASSLDPGNTDTQYF. The full variable domain, rest sourced from reference TRBV7-2 and TRBJ2-3, is GAGVSQSPSNKVTEKGKDVELRCDPISGHTALYWYRQSLGQGLEFLIYFQGNSAPDKSGLPSDRFSAERTGGSVSTLTIQRTQQEDSAVYLCASSLDPGNTDTQYFGPGTRLTVL.

The chain employs TRBV10-3 and TRBJ1-3; 8 bases agree with TRBD1. The CDR3 extends over 13 amino acids. The germline V gene has CDR1 ENHRY and CDR2 SYGVKD. V was clipped by 6 bases and J by 7 bases; unmatched bases: 5. CDR3 protein: CAISPQGANTIYF. The CDR3 nucleotides read TGTGCCATCAGCCCTCAGGGGGCGAACACCATATATTTT.

The V and J genes are TRBV2 and TRBJ1-3; 10 nucleotides line up with TRBD1. There are 14 residues in the CDR3. Unmatched junction bases numbered 3, after V lost 6 bases and J lost 4 bases. CDR1 is SNHLY, CDR2 FYNNEI, per germline. CDR3 DNA: TGTGCCAGCAGCGACAGGGGGCTAGGAAACACCATATATTTT. This encodes CASSDRGLGNTIYF. The complete variable domain, with remaining parts taken from reference TRBV2 and TRBJ1-3, reads EPEVTQTPSHQVTQMGQEVILRCVPISNHLYFYWYRQILGQKVEFLVSFYNNEISEKSEIFDDQFSVERPDGSNFTLKIRSTKLEDSAMYFCASSDRGLGNTIYFGEGSWLTVV.

At least ten counts were recorded for this clonotype. CDR3 coding DNA: TGTGCCAGCAGTGAATTCTGGCCACAGGGTGCCTACGAGCAGTACTTC. This codes for CASSEFWPQGAYEQYF. The chain carries TRBV2 and TRBJ2-7, with a tentative D call TRBD1 (6 bases). Trimming took off 2 bases at V and 2 bases at J, with 16 bases between the two ends. The CDR3 runs to 16 residues. Germline V gene data show CDR1 as SNHLY and CDR2 as FYNNEI. The whole variable domain, remainder taken from reference TRBV2 and TRBJ2-7, is EPEVTQTPSHQVTQMGQEVILRCVPISNHLYFYWYRQILGQKVEFLVSFYNNEISEKSEIFDDQFSVERPDGSNFTLKIRSTKLEDSAMYFCASSEFWPQGAYEQYFGPGTRLTVT.

The chain is built from TRBV12-3 or TRBV12-4 and TRBJ1-2; D is unresolved. This CDR3 is 13 amino acids long. V was shortened by 7 bases and J by 8 bases, with 17 bases between the two germline ends. The CDR3 region is CASTLGPTGGYTF. As DNA, the CDR3 is TGTGCCAGCACCTTAGGACCGACGGGCGGCTACACCTTC.